The 20 T cell receptor beta chains in this list originate from one sample, sequenced in a study of T cell changes during pregnancy in multiple sclerosis. Assay used: immunoSEQ multiplex PCR; TCRdb lists only in-frame clones, some missing. The table shows approximately 92,000 clones, with more than 85% occurring only once. Material: peripheral blood, obtained in the first trimester of pregnancy. Source of these receptors: a female donor with multiple sclerosis, enrolled in a pregnancy study.

The rearrangement uses TRBV30 and TRBJ2-1; perhaps TRBD1 as D (5 bases). The CDR3 length is 15 residues. The germline V gene encodes CDR1 GTSNPN and CDR2 SVGIG (reference sequence). The V end was cut by 1 base, the J end by 2 bases, with 12 bases between. The CDR3 reads CAWSEYGAPYNEQFF. The CDR3 DNA is TGTGCCTGGAGTGAGTATGGGGCTCCCTACAATGAGCAGTTCTTC.

This clone has just one count. The chain carries TRBV11-2 and TRBJ2-6; possibly TRBD2 for D (5 bases). CDR1 is SGHAT and CDR2 is FQNNGV in the germline V gene. V shed 6 bases and J shed 2 bases, with 14 bases lying between them. The CDR3 sequence is 16 residues long. The chain's CDR3 is CASRFGTGTGANVLTF. CDR3 nucleotides: TGTGCCAGCAGGTTTGGCACGGGGACTGGGGCCAACGTCCTGACTTTC.

The chain is built from TRBV5-1 and TRBJ1-1; D may be TRBD1 (5 bases). V gave up 1 base and J gave up 2 bases, with 21 bases separating them. This CDR3 is 18 amino acids long. Germline assignment: CDR1 SGHRS and CDR2 YFSETQ. In DNA, the CDR3 is TGCGCCAGCAGCTTGTCGATTCAGGGCCGCGGGGACAACACTGAAGCTTTCTTT. Translation: CASSLSIQGRGDNTEAFF. The entire variable domain, with the rest obtained from reference TRBV5-1 and TRBJ1-1, is as follows: KAGVTQTPRYLIKTRGQQVTLSCSPISGHRSVSWYQQTPGQGLQFLFEYFSETQRNKGNFPGRFSGRQFSNSRSEMNVSTLELGDSALYLCASSLSIQGRGDNTEAFFGQGTRLTVV.

The table lists this clone with a count of one. The chain has TRBV6-6 and TRBJ2-7, with TRBD1 identical over 12 bases. The junction had 9 bases not matched to a gene; V was cut back by 5 bases and J by 7 bases. Germline-derived CDR1 and CDR2 are MNHNY and SVGAGI (reference sequence). CDR3 length: 15 residues. CDR3 residues: CASSGPGQGAEEQYF. The CDR3 DNA follows: TGTGCCAGCAGTGGGCCGGGACAGGGGGCGGAAGAGCAGTACTTC.

This chain uses TRBV11-2 with TRBJ2-1; 9 nucleotides match TRBD1. The V gene end was trimmed by 4 bases and the J gene end by 3 bases; junction bases not matched to a gene: 7. CDR1 is SGHAT, CDR2 FQNNGV, per germline. The CDR3 runs to 16 residues. The CDR3 coding sequence is TGTGCCAGCAGCTCCCCCGGACAGGGGATCTACAATGAGCAGTTCTTC. Its translation: CASSSPGQGIYNEQFF.

This chain links TRBV28 with TRBJ1-1; D gene uncertain. V gave up 3 bases and J gave up 6 bases, with 11 bases separating them. Germline-derived CDR1 and CDR2 are MDHEN and SYDVKM. The CDR3 sequence is 13 residues long. CDR3 sequence: CASSLHTGAEAFF. The CDR3 nucleotides are TGTGCCAGCAGTTTGCACACCGGAGCTGAAGCTTTCTTT. The full variable domain, rest sourced from reference TRBV28 and TRBJ1-1, is DVKVTQSSRYLVKRTGEKVFLECVQDMDHENMFWYRQDPGLGLRLIYFSYDVKMKEKGDIPEGYSVSREKKERFSLILESASTNQTSMYLCASSLHTGAEAFFGQGTRLTVV.

This clone was counted a single time. This chain uses TRBV27 with TRBJ2-1; TRBD2 is a possible D gene (5 bases). This CDR3 region has 12 residues. Trimming pared 6 bases from V and 13 bases from J, leaving 16 bases between. Germline loops: CDR1 MNHEY, CDR2 SMNVEV (reference sequence). Here the CDR3 DNA reads TGTGCCAGCAGCCCGGGGTACGAACCTCAGTTCTTC. It specifies CASSPGYEPQFF.

A single count supports this clone. The rearrangement joins TRBV5-1 to TRBJ2-1; D possibly corresponds to TRBD1 (6 bases). The V end was cut by 4 bases, the J end by 6 bases, with 17 bases between. This CDR3 contains 15 residues. From germline, CDR1 is SGHRS and CDR2 YFSETQ. CDR3 bases: TGCGCCAGCAGCCAACAACAGGGTAGTGGCAATGAGCAGTTCTTC. Encoded protein: CASSQQQGSGNEQFF.

The chain links TRBV10-3 to TRBJ2-5, with D possibly being TRBD2 (7 bases). This CDR3 is built from 15 residues. Germline-derived CDR1 and CDR2 are ENHRY and SYGVKD. V dropped 0 bases and J dropped 5 bases, with 13 bases sitting between them. The CDR3 loop is CAISESARGGETQYF. The CDR3 coding sequence is TGTGCCATCAGTGAGTCAGCCAGGGGAGGGGAGACCCAGTACTTC.

CDR3 sequence (DNA): TGTGCCAGCAGCGCCTCCGGGACTAGCGGGGGAAGCTCCTACAATGAGCAGTTCTTC. This encodes CASSASGTSGGSSYNEQFF. J is TRBJ2-1 and V is TRBV9; 14 bases match TRBD2. V was pared by 3 bases and J by 0 bases, with 8 bases of the junction left unmatched. CDR3 length equals 19 residues. Germline lookup yields CDR1 SGDLS and CDR2 YYNGEE. The entire variable domain, with the rest obtained from reference TRBV9 and TRBJ2-1, is as follows: DSGVTQTPKHLITATGQRVTLRCSPRSGDLSVYWYQQSLDQGLQFLIQYYNGEERAKGNILERFSAQQFPDLHSELNLSSLELGDSALYFCASSASGTSGGSSYNEQFFGPGTRLTVL.

The chain couples TRBV28 to TRBJ2-7, with a weak D call TRBD2 (6 bases). Germline CDR1 MDHEN, CDR2 SYDVKM. V was cut by 2 bases and J by 2 bases, with 10 bases left in between. There are 14 residues in the CDR3. The CDR3 bases are TGTGCCAGCAGTTTAGAAGGGACTCCCTACGAGCAGTACTTC. It specifies CASSLEGTPYEQYF.

The gene calls are TRBV7-2 and TRBJ2-3; tentatively, D is TRBD1 (6 bases). V was clipped by 5 bases and J by 2 bases, with 14 bases between them. The CDR3 covers 15 residues. The germline gives CDR1 SGHTA, CDR2 FQGNSA. CDR3 region: CASSPPGQVTDTQYF. In nucleotides, the CDR3 is TGTGCCAGCAGCCCACCGGGACAAGTCACAGATACGCAGTATTTT. Full variable domain (missing parts from reference TRBV7-2 and TRBJ2-3): GAGVSQSPSNKVTEKGKDVELRCDPISGHTALYWYRQSLGQGLEFLIYFQGNSAPDKSGLPSDRFSAERTGGSVSTLTIQRTQQEDSAVYLCASSPPGQVTDTQYFGPGTRLTVL.

The V call is TRBV9, the J call TRBJ1-1, with D perhaps TRBD1 (5 bases). Germline CDR1 is SGDLS and CDR2 is YYNGEE. V lost 3 bases and J lost 4, with 13 bases in between. The CDR3 spans 14 residues. The CDR3 spells CASSATVGTTEAFF. The CDR3 DNA follows: TGTGCCAGCAGCGCGACAGTCGGCACCACTGAAGCTTTCTTT.

The chain carries TRBV7-2 and TRBJ2-1, with 9 bases lining up with TRBD2. CDR3 length equals 18 residues. CDR1 is SGHTA, CDR2 FQGNSA, per germline. After removal of 6 bases from V and 3 bases from J, the junction contained 15 bases not matched to a gene. The DNA for the CDR3 is TGTGCCAGCAGACCCGAATCGAAGTCTAGCGGGAACTACAATGAGCAGTTCTTC. Its protein is CASRPESKSSGNYNEQFF.

The V and J genes are TRBV14 and TRBJ1-3; D is possibly TRBD1 (5 bases). Trimming cost V 0 bases and J 0 bases, with 15 bases left between them. Germline lookup yields CDR1 SGHDN and CDR2 FVKESK. The length of the CDR3 is 18 residues. CDR3 residues: CASSQDTTGLHSGNTIYF. The CDR3, as DNA: TGTGCCAGCAGCCAAGATACCACAGGCCTCCACTCTGGAAACACCATATATTTT.

This chain connects TRBV13 to TRBJ2-7, with TRBD2 identical over 7 bases. Unmatched junction bases numbered 10, after V lost 5 bases and J lost 6 bases. There are 14 residues in the CDR3. Germline CDR1 and CDR2: PRHDT and FYEKMQ (reference sequence). The CDR3 loop is CASSGRVSGGEQYF. The CDR3 nucleotides are TGTGCCAGCAGCGGCAGGGTATCGGGAGGCGAGCAGTACTTC.

J is TRBJ2-1 and V is TRBV10-1; TRBD2 matches at 8 bases. V lost 3 bases to trimming and J lost 6 bases; unmatched junction nucleotides: 13. The CDR3 is 17 residues long. The germline V gene encodes CDR1 WNHNN and CDR2 SYGVQD (reference sequence). The CDR3 nucleotides read TGCGCCAGCAGTGATAGGAGGGAGCGGGAGAATTGCAATGAGCAGTTCTTC. It specifies CASSDRRERENCNEQFF.

CDR3 sequence reads: CASRLGLAGEGIQFF. Written as DNA, the CDR3 is TGCGCCAGCAGATTGGGACTAGCGGGAGAGGGAATACAGTTCTTC. The chain employs TRBV10-1 and TRBJ2-1; 14 positions match TRBD2. This CDR3 spans 15 amino acids. Trimming at V came to 6 bases and at J to 13 bases, leaving 11 bases not matched to a gene. Looked up from germline, CDR1 is WNHNN and CDR2 is SYGVQD (reference sequence).

This chain links TRBV29-1 with TRBJ2-1, with 8 bases that match TRBD2. Germline-derived CDR1 and CDR2 are SQVTM and ANQGSEA. CDR3 size: 12 residues. The junction had 4 bases not matched to a gene; V was cut back by 6 bases and J by 6 bases. The CDR3 region has the DNA TGCAGCGTCCCGGGACTAGGCAATGAGCAGTTCTTC. Its translation is CSVPGLGNEQFF.

This clone has just a few counts. The chain uses TRBV27 and TRBJ2-7, with D tentatively TRBD2 (6 bases). V gave up 8 bases and J gave up 2 bases, with 16 bases separating them. CDR1 is MNHEY and CDR2 is SMNVEV in the germline V gene (reference sequence). The CDR3 spans 14 residues. CDR3 sequence reads: CASRILAGTYEQYF. The CDR3 nucleotides are TGTGCCAGCCGTATCCTTGCGGGAACCTACGAGCAGTACTTC.